The clone carrying this T cell receptor (beta chain) was found a few times. What it binds is unknown. These data are taken from a study of beta chain features in type 1 diabetes. General study results and limits: TCRB CDR3s were moderately but significantly shorter in Type 1 diabetes patients in all four CD4+ subsets.

CDR3 size: 14 residues. Per germline, CDR1 SGDLS and CDR2 YYNGEE. V lost 3 bases, J lost 3 bases, and 12 bases lay in between. Every bit of the isolated RNA underwent reverse transcription, so sequencing read expressed TCRB transcripts. The repertoire was sequenced with immunoSEQ multiplex PCR; TCRdb's copy has only in-frame clones and lacks some. The table shows about 360,000 clones, with about 12% occurring only once. The J gene is TRBJ1-1, the V gene TRBV9; no reliable D call. This TCR came from a woman aged 18-29 years with type 1 diabetes. Specimen: naive CD4+ T cells from blood. CDR3 nucleotides: TGTGCCAGCAGCGACAAGCGGGGTGACACTGAAGCTTTCTTT. As protein: CASSDKRGDTEAFF. Drawing the rest from reference TRBV9 and TRBJ1-1, the complete variable domain is DSGVTQTPKHLITATGQRVTLRCSPRSGDLSVYWYQQSLDQGLQFLIQYYNGEERAKGNILERFSAQQFPDLHSELNLSSLELGDSALYFCASSDKRGDTEAFFGQGTRLTVV.